The 8 T cell receptor beta chains reported below all come from one sample, sequenced in a study of control samples from healthy donors and cancer patients. Using immunoSEQ multiplex PCR, the repertoire was profiled, and TCRdb retains in-frame clones only, with some absent. This table has roughly 150,000 clones, 93% appearing once. Sequenced sample: blood. All receptors derive from a middle-aged man in good health.

The genes are TRBV10-3 and TRBJ1-3; the match to TRBD1 covers 7 bases. The V gene's germline CDR1 is ENHRY and CDR2 SYGVKD. After removal of 4 bases from V and 0 bases from J, the junction contained 0 bases not matched to a gene. This CDR3 contains 14 residues. The CDR3 reads CAISGQGSGNTIYF. The DNA for the CDR3 is TGTGCCATCAGTGGACAGGGCTCTGGAAACACCATATATTTT.

This chain connects TRBV28 to TRBJ1-1, with a possible D match to TRBD1 (6 bases). Trimming took 11 bases from V and 5 from J, leaving 18 bases between them. The CDR3 contains 13 residues. The V gene's germline CDR1 is MDHEN and CDR2 SYDVKM. The CDR3 is CALGGGYGTEAFF. The CDR3 nucleotides are TGTGCCCTCGGAGGGGGTTACGGGACTGAAGCTTTCTTT.

CDR3 DNA sequence: TGTGCCAGCAGCCACCGACAGGGGGTTTTAAACGAGCAGTACTTC. This encodes CASSHRQGVLNEQYF. V and J are TRBV3-1 (or the pseudogene TRBV3-2) and TRBJ2-7; TRBD1 matches 9 bases. The CDR3 spans 15 residues. The J segment lost 5 bases and the V segment lost 3 bases, leaving 8 bases of the junction unmatched. Germline V gives CDR1 LGHDT, CDR2 YNNKEL (reference sequence).

This chain connects TRBV19 to TRBJ1-5; D gene ambiguous. Germline V gives CDR1 LNHDA, CDR2 SQIVND (reference sequence). V lost 1 base and J lost 0, with 10 bases in between. The CDR3 totals 16 residues. Here the CDR3 DNA reads TGTGCCAGTAGTATAGTTGATCTGCATAGCAATCAGCCCCAGCATTTT. The encoded protein is CASSIVDLHSNQPQHF.

This chain links TRBV28 with TRBJ2-5; TRBD1 matches 10 bases. CDR3 length: 12 residues. The germline gives CDR1 MDHEN, CDR2 SYDVKM. With V trimmed by 6 bases and J by 9 bases, 4 bases remained unmatched. CDR3 sequence (DNA): TGTGCCAGCAGACGACAGGGGGCGGCCCAGTACTTC. It yields the protein CASRRQGAAQYF.

The rearrangement joins TRBV29-1 to TRBJ1-1, with D uncertain. The V gene lost 3 bases and the J gene lost 1 base, with 6 bases spanning the gap. Germline lookup yields CDR1 SQVTM and CDR2 ANQGSEA. The CDR3 spans 12 residues. CDR3 residues: CSVDWENTEAFF. The CDR3 nucleotides are TGCAGCGTTGATTGGGAGAACACTGAAGCTTTCTTT. The full variable domain, its missing parts supplied by reference TRBV29-1 and TRBJ1-1, is SAVISQKPSRDICQRGTSLTIQCQVDSQVTMMFWYRQQPGQSLTLIATANQGSEATYESGFVIDKFPISRPNLTFSTLTVSNMSPEDSSIYLCSVDWENTEAFFGQGTRLTVV.

This chain connects TRBV27 to TRBJ1-2, with D perhaps TRBD1 (6 bases). The germline gives CDR1 MNHEY, CDR2 SMNVEV (reference sequence). This CDR3 is 15 amino acids long. V shed 0 bases and J shed 4 bases, with 12 bases lying between them. In nucleotides, the CDR3 is TGTGCCAGCAGTTTATCAGGGGGTTGGGTCTATGGCTACACCTTC. Translated: CASSLSGGWVYGYTF.

This chain links TRBV10-3 with TRBJ2-2, with D perhaps TRBD2 (5 bases). Germline-derived CDR1 and CDR2 are ENHRY and SYGVKD. This CDR3 contains 12 residues. V shed 2 bases and J shed 8 bases, with 6 bases lying between them. The CDR3 region has the DNA TGTGCCATCAGTGAGACGGGGGGGGAGCTGTTTTTT. As protein: CAISETGGELFF.